The 10 T cell receptor beta chains reported below all come from one sample, sequenced in a study of response to subunit inactivated influenza vaccine. TCRdb reprocessed the RT-PCR reads with MiXCR, giving one entry per CDR3 protein. The sample lists roughly 570,000 distinct CDR3 sequences; roughly 13% were seen once. The sequences come from PBMCs from blood, collected around seven weeks after vaccination. The receptors here all came from a man aged 45 to 65 who received an inactivated influenza vaccine.

This clonotype was counted only a few times. The chain is built from TRBV12-3 or TRBV12-4 and TRBJ2-5, with D possibly matching TRBD2 (5 bases). There are 13 residues in the CDR3. Trimming cost V 7 bases and J 1 base, with 10 bases left between them. The CDR3 nucleotides read TGTGCCAGCAACCCGGGGATCCAAGAGACCCAGTACTTC. It codes for CASNPGIQETQYF.

This clonotype has ten or more counts. The chain joins TRBV29-1 to TRBJ1-4, with D maybe TRBD1 (6 bases). CDR3 length equals 14 residues. V shed 6 bases and J shed 0 bases, with 11 bases lying between them. Germline CDR1 SQVTM, CDR2 ANQGSEA. The CDR3 coding sequence is TGCAGCGTAGGACAGACTGCAACTAATGAAAAACTGTTTTTT. This translates into CSVGQTATNEKLFF.

This clonotype was seen only once. The chain uses TRBV12-3 or TRBV12-4 and TRBJ2-5; 7 nucleotides match TRBD1. This CDR3 is built from 15 residues. Trimming at V came to 3 bases and at J to 4 bases, leaving 8 bases not matched to a gene. The CDR3 here is CASSFHRGGSETQYF. CDR3 nucleotides: TGTGCCAGCAGTTTTCACCGAGGGGGCTCAGAGACCCAGTACTTC.

On this clonotype itself: The junction shows a germline mismatch at one end, possibly a read error. This chain joins TRBV7-9 and TRBJ1-5; D call uncertain. CDR1 and CDR2 (germline): SEHNR, FQNEAQ (reference sequence). The CDR3 covers 13 residues. CDR3 amino acids: CASSLRPDHPQHF. The DNA for the CDR3 is TGTGCCAGCAGCTTAAGACCCGATCATCCCCAGCATTTT.

The count of this clonotype is one. This chain joins TRBV4-3 and TRBJ1-1; D is unclear. The CDR3 is made up of 15 amino acids. V was shortened by 2 bases and J by 4 bases, with 14 bases between the two germline ends. The germline V gene encodes CDR1 LGHNA and CDR2 YSLEER. CDR3 nucleotide sequence: TGCGCCAGCAGCCAACGGGCTTTAGGGAGCACTGAAGCTTTCTTT. This gives the protein CASSQRALGSTEAFF.

The sample holds many counts of this clonotype. The V and J genes are TRBV11-2 and TRBJ2-7; D is unclear. The CDR3 sequence is 13 residues long. Germline lookup yields CDR1 SGHAT and CDR2 FQNNGV. V lost 6 bases, J lost 5 bases, and 14 bases lay in between. The CDR3 loop is CASRTSIGHEQYF. For the CDR3, the DNA is TGTGCCAGCAGAACCTCCATCGGCCACGAGCAGTACTTC.

The chain links TRBV2 to TRBJ2-7, with a possible D match to TRBD1 (6 bases). CDR1 is SNHLY and CDR2 is FYNNEI in the germline V gene. This CDR3 is built from 13 residues. Trimming took 7 bases from V and 6 from J, leaving 16 bases between them. The CDR3 region has the DNA TGTGCCAGCACCCGTTTGACAGGTAGCGAGCAGTACTTC. Its translation is CASTRLTGSEQYF.

Here the CDR3 DNA reads TGTGCCAGCAGTGATTGGGGGTCTGGCTACACCTTC. Translated, it gives CASSDWGSGYTF. This chain connects TRBV2 to TRBJ1-2, with D possibly being TRBD1 (5 bases). CDR3 length equals 12 residues. In germline, CDR1 is SNHLY, CDR2 FYNNEI. Between the trimmed V and J ends, which lost 3 bases and 7 bases, there was a span of 9 bases. Full variable domain (remainder filled in from reference TRBV2 and TRBJ1-2): EPEVTQTPSHQVTQMGQEVILRCVPISNHLYFYWYRQILGQKVEFLVSFYNNEISEKSEIFDDQFSVERPDGSNFTLKIRSTKLEDSAMYFCASSDWGSGYTFGSGTRLTVV.

The rearrangement uses TRBV2 and TRBJ2-1, with TRBD2 matching over 7 bases. Per the germline V gene, CDR1 is SNHLY and CDR2 is FYNNEI. The CDR3 contains 18 residues. CDR3 nucleotide sequence: TGTACCTGCTGGGGCCTCTTGGTCGCGGGAGAGACCTACAATGAGCAGTTCTTC. Translating gives CTCWGLLVAGETYNEQFF.

This clonotype was counted between two and nine times. V and J are TRBV7-2 and TRBJ2-7; TRBD2 might be the D (5 bases). The germline V gene encodes CDR1 SGHTA and CDR2 FQGNSA. This CDR3 has 13 amino acids. Trimming left V 7 bases short and J 4 bases short, with 14 bases between. The CDR3 protein is CASTFSVEYEQYF. The CDR3 nucleotides are TGTGCCAGCACCTTTAGCGTAGAGTACGAGCAGTACTTC.